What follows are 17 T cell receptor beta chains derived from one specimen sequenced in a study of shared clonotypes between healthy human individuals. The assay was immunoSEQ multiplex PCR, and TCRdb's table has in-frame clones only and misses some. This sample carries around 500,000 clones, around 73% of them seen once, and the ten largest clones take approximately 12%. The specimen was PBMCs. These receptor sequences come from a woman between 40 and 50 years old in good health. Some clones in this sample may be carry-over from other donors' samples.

CDR3 protein: CASSLAVWGLANEQFF. CDR3 sequence (DNA): TGTGCCAGCAGCTTAGCTGTTTGGGGACTAGCGAATGAGCAGTTCTTC. This chain joins TRBV7-2 and TRBJ2-1; TRBD2 agrees at 10 bases. The CDR3 loop spans 16 amino acids. Germline trimming cut 0 bases from V and 7 bases from J; bases unmatched to any gene: 6. The germline V gene encodes CDR1 SGHTA and CDR2 FQGNSA.

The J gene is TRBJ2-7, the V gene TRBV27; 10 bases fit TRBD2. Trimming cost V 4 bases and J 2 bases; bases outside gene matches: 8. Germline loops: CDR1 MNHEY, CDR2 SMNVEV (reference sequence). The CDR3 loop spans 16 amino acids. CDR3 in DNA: TGTGCCAGCAGTTCCTTAGCGGGAGGACTACCCTACGAGCAGTACTTC. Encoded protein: CASSSLAGGLPYEQYF.

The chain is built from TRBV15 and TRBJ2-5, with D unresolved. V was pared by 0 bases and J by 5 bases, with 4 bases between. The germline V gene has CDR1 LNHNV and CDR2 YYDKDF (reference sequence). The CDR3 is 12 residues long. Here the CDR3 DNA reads TGTGCCACCAGCAGAGATGTGGAGACCCAGTACTTC. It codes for CATSRDVETQYF.

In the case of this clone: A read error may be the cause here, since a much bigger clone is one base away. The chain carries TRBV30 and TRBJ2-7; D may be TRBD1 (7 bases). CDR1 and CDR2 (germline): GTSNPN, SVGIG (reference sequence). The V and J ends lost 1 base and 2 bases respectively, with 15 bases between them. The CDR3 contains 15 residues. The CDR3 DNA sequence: TGTGCCTGGAGTGCAGGGCAGGGGGGACCCTACGAGCAGTACTTC. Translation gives CAWSAGQGGPYEQYF.

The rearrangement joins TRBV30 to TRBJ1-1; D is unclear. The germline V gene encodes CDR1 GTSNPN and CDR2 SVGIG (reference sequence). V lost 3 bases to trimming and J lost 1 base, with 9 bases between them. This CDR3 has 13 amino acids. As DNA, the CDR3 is TGTGCCTGGAGGGGCAGTTCGAACACTGAAGCTTTCTTT. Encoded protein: CAWRGSSNTEAFF.

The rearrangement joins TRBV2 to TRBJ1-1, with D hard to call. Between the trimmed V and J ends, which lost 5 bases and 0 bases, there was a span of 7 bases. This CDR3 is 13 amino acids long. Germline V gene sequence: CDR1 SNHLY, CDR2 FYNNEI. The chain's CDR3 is CASSSDMNTEAFF. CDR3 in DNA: TGTGCCAGCAGTTCAGACATGAACACTGAAGCTTTCTTT.

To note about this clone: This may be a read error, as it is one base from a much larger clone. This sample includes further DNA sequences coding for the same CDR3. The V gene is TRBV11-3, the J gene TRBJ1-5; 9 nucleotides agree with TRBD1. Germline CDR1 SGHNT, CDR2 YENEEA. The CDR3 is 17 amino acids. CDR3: CASSLARTGEEDQPQHF. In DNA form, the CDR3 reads TGCGCCAGCAGCTTAGCCCGGACAGGGGAGGAGGATCAGCCCCAGCATTTT.

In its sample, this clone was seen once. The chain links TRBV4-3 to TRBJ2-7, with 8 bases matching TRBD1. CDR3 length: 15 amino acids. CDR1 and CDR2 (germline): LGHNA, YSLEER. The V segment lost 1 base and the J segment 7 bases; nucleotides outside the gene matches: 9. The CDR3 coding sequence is TGCGCCAGCAGCCAAGCGGCTGGCAGGGGGCGAGAGCAGTACTTC. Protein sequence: CASSQAAGRGREQYF.

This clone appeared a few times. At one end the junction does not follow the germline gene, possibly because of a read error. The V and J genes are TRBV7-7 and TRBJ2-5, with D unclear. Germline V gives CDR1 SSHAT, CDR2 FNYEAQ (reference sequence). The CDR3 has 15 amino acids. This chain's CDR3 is CASSPTGLLSETQYF. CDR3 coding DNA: TGTGCTAGCAGCCCGACGGGCCTTCTTTCAGAGACCCAGTACTTC.

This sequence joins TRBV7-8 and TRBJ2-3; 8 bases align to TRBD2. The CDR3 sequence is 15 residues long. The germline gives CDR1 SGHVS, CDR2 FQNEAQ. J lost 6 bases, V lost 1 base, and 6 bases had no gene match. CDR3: CASSLDRGRLDTQYF. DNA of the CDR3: TGTGCCAGCAGCTTAGATCGCGGGAGGTTGGATACGCAGTATTTT.

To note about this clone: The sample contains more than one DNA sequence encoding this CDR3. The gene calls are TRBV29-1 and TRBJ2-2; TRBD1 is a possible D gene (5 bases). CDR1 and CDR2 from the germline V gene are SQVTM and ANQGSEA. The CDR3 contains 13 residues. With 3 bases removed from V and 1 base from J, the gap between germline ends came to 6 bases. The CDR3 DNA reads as TGCAGCGTTGACGGACAGAACACCGGGGAGCTGTTTTTT. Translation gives CSVDGQNTGELFF.

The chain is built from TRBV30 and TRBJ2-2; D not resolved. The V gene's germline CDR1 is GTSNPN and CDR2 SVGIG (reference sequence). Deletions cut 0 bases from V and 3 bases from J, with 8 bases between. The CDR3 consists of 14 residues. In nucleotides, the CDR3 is TGTGCCTGGAGTGTCACCCAATACACCGGGGAGCTGTTTTTT. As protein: CAWSVTQYTGELFF.

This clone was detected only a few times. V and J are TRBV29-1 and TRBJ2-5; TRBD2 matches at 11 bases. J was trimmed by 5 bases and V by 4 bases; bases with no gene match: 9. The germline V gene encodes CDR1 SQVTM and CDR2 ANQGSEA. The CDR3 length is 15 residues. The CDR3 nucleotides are TGCAGCGTTGTTTTAGGCCTAGCGGGAGGTGAGACCCAGTACTTC. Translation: CSVVLGLAGGETQYF.

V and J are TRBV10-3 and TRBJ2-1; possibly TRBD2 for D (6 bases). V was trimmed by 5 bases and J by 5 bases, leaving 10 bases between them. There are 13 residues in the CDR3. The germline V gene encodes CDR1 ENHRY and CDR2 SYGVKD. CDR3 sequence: CAISLATNNEQFF. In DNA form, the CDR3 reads TGTGCCATCAGTCTAGCGACAAACAATGAGCAGTTCTTC.

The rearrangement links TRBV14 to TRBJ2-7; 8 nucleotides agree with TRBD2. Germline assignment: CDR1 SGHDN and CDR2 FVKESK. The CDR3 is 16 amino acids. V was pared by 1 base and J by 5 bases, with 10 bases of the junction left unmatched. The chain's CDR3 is CASSQALLAGGHEQYF. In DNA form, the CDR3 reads TGTGCCAGCAGCCAAGCTTTGCTAGCGGGTGGACACGAGCAGTACTTC.

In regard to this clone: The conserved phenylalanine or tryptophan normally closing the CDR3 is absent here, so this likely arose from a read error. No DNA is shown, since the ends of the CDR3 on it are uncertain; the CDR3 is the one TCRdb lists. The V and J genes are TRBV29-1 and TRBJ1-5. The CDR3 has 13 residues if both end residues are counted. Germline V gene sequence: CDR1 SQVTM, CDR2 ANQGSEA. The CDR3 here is CSAPTAPFTGANL.

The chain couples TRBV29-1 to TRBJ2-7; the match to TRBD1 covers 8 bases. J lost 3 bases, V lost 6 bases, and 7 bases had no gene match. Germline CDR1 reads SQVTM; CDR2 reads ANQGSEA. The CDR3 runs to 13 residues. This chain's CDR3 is CSVRSDRVYEQYF. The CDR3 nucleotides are TGCAGCGTCCGTTCGGACAGGGTCTACGAGCAGTACTTC.